These 27 T cell receptor beta chains came from one sample sequenced in a study of siplizumab effects on memory and regulatory T cells. The repertoire was sequenced with immunoSEQ multiplex PCR; TCRdb's copy has only in-frame clones and lacks some. The table includes about 100,000 clones, 90% to 95% detected once. Specimen: Tregs sorted from blood. The source is a human donor in good health.

The J gene is TRBJ2-7, the V gene TRBV9; weak D call: TRBD1 (6 bases). This CDR3 spans 15 amino acids. Per germline, CDR1 SGDLS and CDR2 YYNGEE. Trimming removed 3 bases from V and 2 bases from J, with 15 bases in between. The CDR3 DNA sequence: TGTGCCAGCAGCGCGATGCCGGGACAAGCCTACGAGCAGTACTTC. It yields the protein CASSAMPGQAYEQYF.

This clone appeared a few times. The chain combines TRBV30 with TRBJ1-5; possibly TRBD1 for D (5 bases). The CDR3 consists of 13 residues. Germline V gene lookup returns CDR1 GTSNPN and CDR2 SVGIG (reference sequence). V dropped 2 bases and J dropped 7 bases, with 12 bases sitting between them. The CDR3 loop reads CAWSSAGGQPQHF. CDR3 bases: TGTGCCTGGAGTTCGGCGGGGGGACAGCCCCAGCATTTT.

The J gene is TRBJ1-1, the V gene TRBV19, with 8 positions matching TRBD1. With 3 bases clipped from V and 7 bases from J, the junction kept 10 bases outside the gene matches. The length of the CDR3 is 15 residues. In germline, CDR1 is LNHDA, CDR2 SQIVND (reference sequence). CDR3 DNA: TGTGCCAGTAGTATGCTGGGGCAGGGGGCGGGTGAAGCTTTCTTT. Its protein is CASSMLGQGAGEAFF.

The V and J genes are TRBV5-4 and TRBJ2-7; D perhaps matches TRBD2 (6 bases). The CDR3 is made up of 16 amino acids. Trimming took off 4 bases at V and 2 bases at J, with 19 bases between the two ends. Germline loops: CDR1 SGHNT, CDR2 YYREEE (reference sequence). The CDR3 spells CASSPPPPRGAYEQYF. The CDR3 DNA reads TGTGCCAGCAGCCCACCCCCCCCGCGGGGCGCCTACGAGCAGTACTTC.

The rearrangement joins TRBV6-1 to TRBJ2-3; D possibly corresponds to TRBD2 (5 bases). Between the trimmed V and J ends, which lost 1 base and 0 bases, there was a span of 8 bases. This CDR3 has 15 residues. Germline CDR1 MNHNS, CDR2 SASEGT. The CDR3: CASSEGGLSTDTQYF. The DNA for the CDR3 is TGTGCCAGCAGTGAAGGCGGGTTAAGCACAGATACGCAGTATTTT.

The gene calls are TRBV29-1 and TRBJ2-7, with 7 bases aligning to TRBD1. Germline assignment: CDR1 SQVTM and CDR2 ANQGSEA. V was clipped by 6 bases and J by 6 bases; unmatched bases: 5. This CDR3 spans 11 amino acids. DNA for the CDR3: TGCAGCGTCTTGAGACAGGGCGAGCAGTACTTC. Translation: CSVLRQGEQYF.

J is TRBJ1-1 and V is TRBV7-9, with 8 bases lining up with TRBD1. V lost 5 bases, J lost 2 bases, and 13 bases stayed unmatched. Germline V gene lookup returns CDR1 SEHNR and CDR2 FQNEAQ (reference sequence). The CDR3 runs to 17 residues. CDR3 protein: CASSGTGHEVHNTEAFF. DNA for the CDR3: TGTGCCAGCAGCGGGACAGGCCACGAAGTGCACAACACTGAAGCTTTCTTT.

CDR3 bases: TGTGCCACCAGCAGAGATTGGGAAGAGACCCAGTACTTC. It codes for CATSRDWEETQYF. V usage is TRBV15 and J usage is TRBJ2-5; D call uncertain. V shed 0 bases and J shed 3 bases, with 5 bases lying between them. The CDR3 runs 13 residues. CDR1 and CDR2 from the germline V gene are LNHNV and YYDKDF (reference sequence).

This clone came up a few times. The V and J genes are TRBV19 and TRBJ2-5, with 11 bases aligning to TRBD2. This CDR3 is 13 amino acids long. The germline V gene encodes CDR1 LNHDA and CDR2 SQIVND (reference sequence). V dropped 5 bases and J dropped 4; count of bases not matched to a gene: 0. The CDR3 loop reads CASSGTSGETQYF. The CDR3 DNA follows: TGTGCCAGTAGTGGGACTAGCGGAGAGACCCAGTACTTC.

The chain combines TRBV7-6 with TRBJ2-3; 8 bases fit TRBD2. The junction had 12 bases not matched to a gene; V was cut back by 3 bases and J by 4 bases. Germline V gives CDR1 SGHVS, CDR2 FNYEAQ. The CDR3 loop spans 17 amino acids. The CDR3 region is CASSFSLAGGSADTQYF. The CDR3 nucleotides read TGTGCCAGCAGCTTCTCCTTGGCGGGAGGTAGCGCAGATACGCAGTATTTT.

The chain has TRBV15 and TRBJ2-3; 10 bases match TRBD2. The CDR3 totals 16 residues. In germline, CDR1 is LNHNV, CDR2 YYDKDF (reference sequence). Losses at the gene ends were 1 base for V and 0 bases for J; bases not matched to a gene: 1. CDR3 coding DNA: TGTGCCACCAGCAGAGGGACTAGCGGTAGCACAGATACGCAGTATTTT. Amino acid sequence: CATSRGTSGSTDTQYF.

CDR3 nucleotides: TGCGCCAGCAGCTACTTAGTAGGTGAGCAGTTCTTC. Its translation: CASSYLVGEQFF. The J gene is TRBJ2-1, the V gene TRBV5-1, with D hard to call. CDR3 size: 12 residues. Germline assignment: CDR1 SGHRS and CDR2 YFSETQ. The ends were cut back, 3 bases at V and 9 bases at J, with 10 bases in the middle.

This chain uses TRBV11-1 with TRBJ2-7; tentatively, D is TRBD1 (6 bases). This CDR3 region has 16 residues. Germline assignment: CDR1 SGHAT and CDR2 FQDESV (reference sequence). V lost 5 bases and J 1 base, leaving 18 bases between the germline ends. The CDR3 DNA reads as TGTGCCAGCAGCCAAAGGGGCAGGGGAAGGTCCTACGAGCAGTACTTC. Protein: CASSQRGRGRSYEQYF. Supplemented by reference TRBV11-1 and TRBJ2-7, the full variable domain reads EAEVAQSPRYKITEKSQAVAFWCDPISGHATLYWYRQILGQGPELLVQFQDESVVDDSQLPKDRFSAERLKGVDSTLKIQPAELGDSAMYLCASSQRGRGRSYEQYFGPGTRLTVT.

The chain links TRBV6-1 to TRBJ1-5, with unresolved D. V dropped 2 bases and J dropped 2 bases, with 13 bases sitting between them. Germline V gives CDR1 MNHNS, CDR2 SASEGT. The CDR3 runs 16 residues. This CDR3 is CASSERPGTGNQPQHF. DNA for the CDR3: TGTGCCAGCAGTGAAAGGCCCGGAACGGGCAATCAGCCCCAGCATTTT.

This sequence joins TRBV11-2 and TRBJ2-5, with D maybe TRBD2 (6 bases). Looked up from germline, CDR1 is SGHAT and CDR2 is FQNNGV. V was cut by 3 bases and J by 4 bases, with 18 bases left in between. The CDR3 consists of 16 residues. DNA for the CDR3: TGTGCCAGCAGCTTGCGTCGGAGGGAACTCGGAGAGACCCAGTACTTC. It encodes CASSLRRRELGETQYF.

This clone was recorded once. This sequence joins TRBV5-8 and TRBJ2-5; TRBD2 agrees at 14 bases. From germline, CDR1 is SGHTS and CDR2 YDEGEE. CDR3 length: 16 amino acids. V lost 3 bases and J lost 2; bases outside the gene matches: 3. DNA for the CDR3: TGTGCCAGCAGCTATGGACTAGCGGGAGGACAAGAGACCCAGTACTTC. It is translated as CASSYGLAGGQETQYF.

The chain carries TRBV28 and TRBJ2-4, with D hard to call. This CDR3 comprises 17 residues. Germline V gene data show CDR1 as MDHEN and CDR2 as SYDVKM. The V end was cut by 3 bases, the J end by 0 bases, with 15 bases between. This CDR3 is CASSFVWQQLAKNIQYF. CDR3 nucleotides: TGTGCCAGCAGTTTCGTCTGGCAGCAACTAGCCAAAAACATTCAGTACTTC. The full variable domain, rest sourced from reference TRBV28 and TRBJ2-4, is DVKVTQSSRYLVKRTGEKVFLECVQDMDHENMFWYRQDPGLGLRLIYFSYDVKMKEKGDIPEGYSVSREKKERFSLILESASTNQTSMYLCASSFVWQQLAKNIQYFGAGTRLSVL.

V gene TRBV9 combines with J gene TRBJ2-1; tentatively, D is TRBD2 (6 bases). Germline V lookup: CDR1 SGDLS, CDR2 YYNGEE. Trimming pared 0 bases from V and 3 bases from J, leaving 13 bases between. This CDR3 contains 16 residues. The CDR3 protein is CASSVGGDWIYNEQFF. CDR3 coding DNA: TGTGCCAGCAGCGTAGGGGGGGATTGGATCTACAATGAGCAGTTCTTC.

This chain links TRBV19 with TRBJ1-1; maybe TRBD1 (5 bases). CDR3 length: 13 amino acids. V was trimmed by 9 bases and J by 3 bases, leaving 14 bases between them. Germline V gene lookup returns CDR1 LNHDA and CDR2 SQIVND (reference sequence). CDR3 sequence: CASRETRDTEAFF. The CDR3 coding sequence is TGTGCCAGCAGGGAGACTCGAGACACTGAAGCTTTCTTT.

The chain links TRBV7-2 to TRBJ2-5; D unclear. The V and J ends lost 1 base and 7 bases respectively, with 4 bases between them. The CDR3 sequence is 11 residues long. CDR1 is SGHTA, CDR2 FQGNSA, per germline. This CDR3 is CASSLGVTQYF. Written as DNA, the CDR3 is TGTGCCAGCAGCTTAGGTGTGACCCAGTACTTC.

The V gene is TRBV6-6, the J gene TRBJ2-7; 7 bases align to TRBD1. CDR3 length equals 13 residues. The germline CDR1 and CDR2 sequences are MNHNY and SVGAGI (reference sequence). With V trimmed by 6 bases and J by 2 bases, 4 bases remained unmatched. CDR3 sequence: CASRGTATYEQYF. The DNA for the CDR3 is TGTGCCAGCAGGGGGACAGCTACCTACGAGCAGTACTTC.

This clone appeared a few times. In DNA form, the CDR3 reads TGTGCCTCTAAACAGGGGGAGGTGAGGACTTTCTTT. It is translated as CASKQGEVRTFF. V and J are TRBV30 and TRBJ1-1; 8 bases fit TRBD1. V lost 7 bases and J lost 12; bases outside the gene matches: 13. The CDR3 is made up of 12 amino acids. CDR1 and CDR2 from the germline V gene are GTSNPN and SVGIG (reference sequence).

This clone has only one observation. V and J are TRBV7-6 and TRBJ1-1; 9 bases are a match to TRBD1. Germline V gene sequence: CDR1 SGHVS, CDR2 FNYEAQ. The CDR3 sequence is 18 residues long. V lost 3 bases and J lost 0; bases outside the gene matches: 11. CDR3 DNA sequence: TGTGCCAGCAGCTTGGCGGGACAGGGTTTCTCCTTGAACACTGAAGCTTTCTTT. It is translated as CASSLAGQGFSLNTEAFF.

The chain joins TRBV5-1 to TRBJ2-3; 10 nucleotides match TRBD2. With V trimmed by 0 bases and J by 1 base, 2 bases remained unmatched. This CDR3 has 16 residues. Germline V gene data show CDR1 as SGHRS and CDR2 as YFSETQ. CDR3 in DNA: TGCGCCAGCAGCTTGGCCCTAGCGGGGGGCACAGATACGCAGTATTTT. Residues: CASSLALAGGTDTQYF.

V is TRBV5-1 and J is TRBJ1-1; D is perhaps TRBD1 (6 bases). Trimming took off 3 bases at V and 4 bases at J, with 13 bases between the two ends. The CDR3 runs to 14 residues. Germline V gives CDR1 SGHRS, CDR2 YFSETQ. CDR3 nucleotide sequence: TGCGCCAGCAGCTCCTTACAGGGTGGCACTGAAGCTTTCTTT. This translates into CASSSLQGGTEAFF.

Concerning this clone itself: A read error may explain this, as a much larger clone is one base away. The same CDR3 arises from other DNA sequences in this sample as well. V gene TRBV10-3 combines with J gene TRBJ1-1, with 7 bases matching TRBD1. Germline CDR1 reads ENHRY; CDR2 reads SYGVKD. V gave up 9 bases and J gave up 4 bases; unmatched junction bases: 8. This CDR3 has 13 amino acids. This CDR3 reads CAISPTGTTEAFF. The CDR3 region has the DNA TGTGCCATTAGCCCGACAGGGACCACTGAAGCTTTCTTT.

J is TRBJ2-3 and V is TRBV10-2; 7 nucleotides agree with TRBD2. Germline CDR1 is WSHSY and CDR2 is SAAADI. The junction had 8 bases not matched to a gene; V was cut back by 2 bases and J by 6 bases. The CDR3 consists of 15 residues. The CDR3, as DNA: TGCGCCAGCAGTGAGGGGAACGTCGGGGGGGATACGCAGTATTTT. This sequence encodes CASSEGNVGGDTQYF.